This T cell receptor (beta chain) emerged from a study of blood T cell repertoires in COVID-19. Study-wide background: PBMCs, B-cell-depleted T cells, or T cells were the source of the cDNA or gDNA that made up the material.

In germline, CDR1 is KGHSH, CDR2 LQKENI. Trimming pared 8 bases from V and 7 bases from J, leaving 14 bases between. The CDR3 extends over 12 amino acids. This clone was seen just once. Other DNA sequences in the same sample also yield this CDR3. As processed by the authors: Amplified reference gene primers provided the basis for estimating nucleated cell counts. Assay: immunoSEQ multiplex PCR; the TCRdb copy retains only in-frame clones and omits some. V and J calls and clone size follow that table, whereas D and trimming were derived from the DNA. Of about 230,000 clones detected, about 79% appear once; the ten largest clones hold about 2.3%.

The specimen was peripheral blood. This TCR was sampled from a man aged 35 to 55 who had recovered from COVID-19. V and J are TRBV18 and TRBJ1-2; D is uncertain. CDR3 amino acids: CASPPAGGGYTF. CDR3 DNA: TGTGCCAGCCCCCCCGCCGGTGGTGGCTACACCTTC.